This record looks at one TCR beta chain sequence and its context. No antigen is known for it. The CDR3 runs to 13 residues. The germline V and J ends were trimmed by 3 bases and 8 bases, with 13 bases remaining between them. In germline, CDR1 is MGHDK, CDR2 SYGVNS. Only in-frame clones appear in the TCRdb table, and some are missing; sequencing was by immunoSEQ multiplex PCR. The sample holds about 7,600 clones, more than 70% seen once. As to time point: week 3, after first cycle of checkpoint inhibitor. Response was assessed by RECIST 1.1 at 12 weeks, except a couple of rapid progressors. Patients with prior systemic cancer treatment, concomitant immunosuppressants, or other active malignancies were excluded. The sample originates from a study of blood T cell dynamics during melanoma immunotherapy. Study in general: Standard first-line treatment here was pembrolizumab or nivolumab plus ipilimumab in metastatic melanoma.

Findings of the study overall: It remained unknown if the driving T cell clones were melanoma-specific.

Material: blood, obtained from a patient treated with checkpoint blockade. The chain has TRBV25-1 and TRBJ1-2; no firm D call. The sequence was collected from a human donor with melanoma. The CDR3 DNA follows: TGTGCCAGCAGTGATGATCCAGAGTTGGGCTACACCTTC. This codes for CASSDDPELGYTF.